Below are 19 T cell receptor beta chains sequenced from a single sample in a study of blood T cell repertoires in COVID-19. Profiled with immunoSEQ multiplex PCR; TCRdb holds only in-frame clones, not every one. Counted here are 190,000 or so clones, around 80% occurring once; the ten biggest clones make up about 12%. Specimen: peripheral blood. All receptors come from a woman over 75 with COVID-19, enrolled during active disease.

This chain connects TRBV4-1 to TRBJ1-3; no firm D call. CDR1 and CDR2 (germline): MGHRA, YSYEKL. The CDR3 spans 14 residues. With 3 bases removed from V and 2 bases from J, the gap between germline ends came to 8 bases. CDR3 coding DNA: TGCGCCAGCAGCCAGGCCCGAACTGGAAACACCATATATTTT. Protein: CASSQARTGNTIYF.

The table lists this clone with a few counts. This chain uses TRBV2 with TRBJ1-1; the D gene is possibly TRBD1 (5 bases). The CDR3 is 13 amino acids. Germline V gene lookup returns CDR1 SNHLY and CDR2 FYNNEI. V dropped 4 bases and J dropped 6 bases, with 12 bases sitting between them. The CDR3 sequence is CASSGGTGAEAFF. The CDR3 bases are TGTGCCAGCAGTGGAGGAACAGGCGCTGAAGCTTTCTTT. Full variable domain (missing parts from reference TRBV2 and TRBJ1-1): EPEVTQTPSHQVTQMGQEVILRCVPISNHLYFYWYRQILGQKVEFLVSFYNNEISEKSEIFDDQFSVERPDGSNFTLKIRSTKLEDSAMYFCASSGGTGAEAFFGQGTRLTVV.

The chain employs TRBV6-5 and TRBJ2-1, with TRBD1 as a possible D gene (7 bases). V gave up 11 bases and J gave up 6 bases, with 11 bases separating them. The CDR3 covers 11 residues. The germline V gene has CDR1 MNHEY and CDR2 SVGAGI. CDR3 protein: CAGRTGNEQFF. The CDR3 region has the DNA TGTGCCGGGAGGACAGGCAATGAGCAGTTCTTC.

V and J are TRBV18 and TRBJ2-7, with a weak D call TRBD2 (6 bases). Germline CDR1 reads KGHSH; CDR2 reads LQKENI. CDR3 length: 16 amino acids. With 5 bases removed from V and 2 bases from J, the gap between germline ends came to 19 bases. The CDR3, as DNA: TGTGCCAGCTCAGCCCTAGCGCCCAATCTAGCCTACGAGCAGTACTTC. Amino acid sequence: CASSALAPNLAYEQYF.

This clone came up a few times. The rearrangement uses TRBV28 and TRBJ1-1, with TRBD1 identical over 9 bases. CDR3 length: 17 amino acids. In germline, CDR1 is MDHEN, CDR2 SYDVKM. V dropped 6 bases and J dropped 7; count of bases not matched to a gene: 18. This chain's CDR3 is CASSRSAGTGFRFEAFF. The CDR3 DNA is TGTGCCAGCAGCCGCAGTGCCGGGACAGGGTTTCGGTTTGAAGCTTTCTTT. The whole variable domain, filled in from reference TRBV28 and TRBJ1-1, reads DVKVTQSSRYLVKRTGEKVFLECVQDMDHENMFWYRQDPGLGLRLIYFSYDVKMKEKGDIPEGYSVSREKKERFSLILESASTNQTSMYLCASSRSAGTGFRFEAFFGQGTRLTVV.

This chain joins TRBV6-2 or TRBV6-3 and TRBJ2-1; TRBD2 matches at 10 bases. This CDR3 is built from 16 residues. V dropped 4 bases and J dropped 2; count of bases not matched to a gene: 5. Germline values: CDR1 MNHEY, CDR2 SVGEGT. CDR3 nucleotide sequence: TGTGCCAGCAGTTTAGTACTAGCGGGAACCTACAATGAGCAGTTCTTC. Translated: CASSLVLAGTYNEQFF.

V is TRBV5-5 and J is TRBJ1-2; D possibly corresponds to TRBD1 (5 bases). Germline V CDR1 and CDR2: SGHKS, YYEKEE (reference sequence). The CDR3 sequence is 15 residues long. The V end lost 0 bases, the J end lost 3 bases, and 12 bases lay between the germline ends. CDR3 in amino acids: CASSLAPGTHYGYTF. The DNA for the CDR3 is TGTGCCAGCAGCTTGGCCCCAGGGACTCACTATGGCTACACCTTC.

The gene calls are TRBV2 and TRBJ1-2; D unresolved. CDR1 and CDR2 from the germline V gene are SNHLY and FYNNEI. The CDR3 contains 12 residues. The CDR3 region has the DNA TGTGCGACCCAACGGGGTCCCTATGGCTACACCTTC. The encoded protein is CATQRGPYGYTF.

This clone was detected only once. The J gene is TRBJ1-2, the V gene TRBV9; D call uncertain. V was pared by 8 bases and J by 7 bases, with 21 bases between. The CDR3 sequence is 14 residues long. The germline V gene encodes CDR1 SGDLS and CDR2 YYNGEE. The chain's CDR3 is CASSVGHPSFGYTF. The CDR3, as DNA: TGTGCCAGTTCGGTGGGCCACCCCTCTTTTGGCTACACCTTC.

This sequence joins TRBV29-1 and TRBJ2-3, with 7 bases lining up with TRBD2. V shed 8 bases and J 3 bases; nucleotides not matched to a gene: 11. The V gene's germline CDR1 is SQVTM and CDR2 ANQGSEA. This CDR3 is built from 14 residues. CDR3: CSTRAGVGTDTQYF. As DNA, the CDR3 is TGCAGCACCCGGGCGGGAGTGGGGACAGATACGCAGTATTTT.

The rearrangement links TRBV19 to TRBJ2-7; D remains unclear. Trimming cost V 4 bases and J 5 bases, with 15 bases left between them. Germline-derived CDR1 and CDR2 are LNHDA and SQIVND (reference sequence). This CDR3 is built from 14 residues. The CDR3 here is CASSTSSGLHEQYF. CDR3 coding DNA: TGTGCCAGTAGTACATCCTCCGGGTTACACGAGCAGTACTTC.

V is TRBV5-1 and J is TRBJ2-5; the match to TRBD2 covers 10 bases. J was trimmed by 9 bases and V by 3 bases; bases with no gene match: 5. Germline values: CDR1 SGHRS, CDR2 YFSETQ. The CDR3 is 13 amino acids. This chain's CDR3 is CASSYDSGRAQYF. CDR3 DNA sequence: TGCGCCAGCAGCTATGACAGCGGGAGGGCCCAGTACTTC.

The chain joins TRBV2 to TRBJ2-7; 11 bases fit TRBD1. V gave up 3 bases and J gave up 1 base; unmatched junction bases: 2. The CDR3 sequence is 15 residues long. The germline CDR1 and CDR2 sequences are SNHLY and FYNNEI. The CDR3 nucleotides read TGTGCCAGCAGTGACGGACAGGGGGCATCCTACGAGCAGTACTTC. Translating it yields CASSDGQGASYEQYF.

This clone was seen a handful of times. This chain joins TRBV12-3 or TRBV12-4 and TRBJ1-3, with 7 nucleotides matching TRBD1. The CDR3 totals 13 residues. With 6 bases clipped from V and 4 bases from J, the junction kept 3 bases outside the gene matches. The CDR3 is CASSPGGGNTIYF. DNA for the CDR3: TGTGCCAGCAGCCCAGGGGGGGGAAACACCATATATTTT.

The chain recombines TRBV2 with TRBJ2-2, with TRBD2 matching 9 bases. Germline-derived CDR1 and CDR2 are SNHLY and FYNNEI. The CDR3 sequence is 19 residues long. Germline trimming cut 4 bases from V and 1 base from J; bases unmatched to any gene: 13. The CDR3 loop is CASSVPSSGAAMNTGELFF. CDR3 nucleotides: TGTGCCAGCAGTGTCCCGTCTAGCGGGGCGGCTATGAACACCGGGGAGCTGTTTTTT.

V is TRBV3-1 (or the pseudogene TRBV3-2) and J is TRBJ1-4; 7 bases match TRBD1. Looked up from germline, CDR1 is LGHDT and CDR2 is YNNKEL (reference sequence). CDR3 length: 15 amino acids. J was trimmed by 4 bases and V by 4 bases; bases with no gene match: 6. In DNA, the CDR3 is TGTGCCAGCAGCCGACGGACAGGATTTAATGAAAAACTGTTTTTT. Its protein is CASSRRTGFNEKLFF.

In this sample, this clone turned up a few times. The chain joins TRBV6-2 or TRBV6-3 to TRBJ1-1, with TRBD1 as a possible D gene (6 bases). Germline V gene data show CDR1 as MNHEY and CDR2 as SVGEGT. This CDR3 contains 14 residues. V dropped 6 bases and J dropped 3 bases, with 14 bases sitting between them. The CDR3: CASSRRGADTEAFF. The CDR3 DNA follows: TGTGCCAGCAGCCGCCGGGGGGCGGACACTGAAGCTTTCTTT.

This sequence joins TRBV5-5 and TRBJ1-2; TRBD1 agrees at 8 bases. Germline lookup yields CDR1 SGHKS and CDR2 YYEKEE (reference sequence). This CDR3 spans 14 amino acids. The ends lost 4 bases at V and 1 base at J; junction bases unmatched: 3. CDR3 sequence (DNA): TGTGCCAGCAGCCTCGGACAGGGTAACTATGGCTACACCTTC. Residues: CASSLGQGNYGYTF.

V usage is TRBV25-1 and J usage is TRBJ1-4; 8 nucleotides line up with TRBD1. After removal of 3 bases from V and 8 bases from J, the junction contained 8 bases not matched to a gene. Germline CDR1 MGHDK, CDR2 SYGVNS. The CDR3 runs 15 residues. CDR3: CASSDPGQGREKLFF. CDR3 sequence (DNA): TGTGCCAGCAGTGACCCCGGACAGGGTCGAGAAAAACTGTTTTTT.